This TCR beta chain was identified during a study of OX40 agonist ivuxolimab in advanced cancers. Overall study: Patients' therapy was ivuxolimab, an antibody that acts as an agonist of OX40 (CD134). Points from the study as a whole: Relatively little clonal expansion, among the lowest observed, appeared in partial responders at 0.1-3.0 mg/kg. Normalized T-cell clonal expansion was also low in a subset of nonresponders.

A note on this clone: Its matching antigen is unknown.

Clones were read by immunoSEQ multiplex PCR, and TCRdb kept only the in-frame ones, dropping some. Altogether about 17,000 clones are present, roughly nine tenths being singletons, with the ten largest covering about 66%. This CDR3 comprises 15 residues. Germline V gene lookup returns CDR1 SGDLS and CDR2 YYNGEE. Trimming removed 2 bases from V and 3 bases from J; junction bases left unmatched: 4. The chain is built from TRBV9 and TRBJ2-7, with 11 bases aligning to TRBD2. The specimen was CD4+ or CD8+ T cells sorted from blood, collected in a trial of the OX40 agonist ivuxolimab. This receptor was taken from an adult with an advanced solid tumor such as melanoma, head and neck, liver or kidney cancer. Written as DNA, the CDR3 is TGTGCCAGCAGCGTCTCCGGGACTAGCGGCTACGAGCAGTACTTC. Residues: CASSVSGTSGYEQYF.